Each of the 23 T cell receptor beta chains below was sequenced from the same sample in a study of shared clonotypes between healthy human individuals. Method: immunoSEQ multiplex PCR; TCRdb's copy keeps in-frame clones and lacks some. The sample lists about 2 million clones, 90% to 95% occurring once. The sequenced sample consisted of naive CD4+ T cells sorted from blood. Subset in this sample: CD45RA+ positively selected. These receptors came from a man between 18 and 29 years old in good health.

V and J are TRBV7-9 and TRBJ2-7; no clear D. CDR3 length: 15 amino acids. V gave up 1 base and J gave up 9 bases, with 19 bases separating them. The germline V gene encodes CDR1 SEHNR and CDR2 FQNEAQ (reference sequence). The CDR3 coding sequence is TGTGCCAGCAGCTTAGGCGCAGAGAAAACCCTACGGCAGTACTTC. Amino acid sequence: CASSLGAEKTLRQYF.

This clone was picked up one time. The CDR3 here is CATSRERASSGNTIYF. The CDR3 DNA reads as TGTGCCACCAGCAGAGAACGGGCATCCTCTGGAAACACCATATATTTT. The rearrangement joins TRBV15 to TRBJ1-3; no clear D. The V gene's germline CDR1 is LNHNV and CDR2 YYDKDF (reference sequence). The CDR3 contains 16 residues. Trimming pared 0 bases from V and 0 bases from J, leaving 9 bases between. The full variable domain, its missing parts supplied by reference TRBV15 and TRBJ1-3, is DAMVIQNPRYQVTQFGKPVTLSCSQTLNHNVMYWYQQKSSQAPKLLFHYYDKDFNNEADTPDNFQSRRPNTSFCFLDIRSPGLGDTAMYLCATSRERASSGNTIYFGEGSWLTVV.

As for this clone: Other DNA sequences in the sample encode the same CDR3. CDR3 in amino acids: CASSLVDNEQFF. CDR3 in DNA: TGCGCCAGCAGCTTGGTAGACAATGAGCAGTTCTTC. The J gene is TRBJ2-1, the V gene TRBV5-1; D is undetermined. The CDR3 covers 12 residues. CDR1 and CDR2 (germline): SGHRS, YFSETQ. V was clipped by 0 bases and J by 5 bases, with 3 bases between them. The full variable domain, in which reference TRBV5-1 and TRBJ2-1 provide the parts outside the CDR3, is KAGVTQTPRYLIKTRGQQVTLSCSPISGHRSVSWYQQTPGQGLQFLFEYFSETQRNKGNFPGRFSGRQFSNSRSEMNVSTLELGDSALYLCASSLVDNEQFFGPGTRLTVL.

J is TRBJ2-2 and V is TRBV5-8; the D is unclear. The CDR3 sequence is 14 residues long. The V gene lost 1 base and the J gene lost 2 bases, with 6 bases spanning the gap. Germline V gene sequence: CDR1 SGHTS, CDR2 YDEGEE. CDR3 DNA sequence: TGTGCCAGCAGCTTGTTACTCAACACCGGGGAGCTGTTTTTT. Translation: CASSLLLNTGELFF.

The J gene is TRBJ2-2, the V gene TRBV28; TRBD1 matches at 8 bases. Unmatched junction bases numbered 7, after V lost 8 bases and J lost 2 bases. Germline V gives CDR1 MDHEN, CDR2 SYDVKM. This CDR3 region has 15 residues. The CDR3 region has the DNA TGTGCCAGCCTACCCCAGGGGGCAAACACCGGGGAGCTGTTTTTT. Protein: CASLPQGANTGELFF.

CDR3 loop: CASSPRVSSYNSPLHF. The CDR3 coding sequence is TGTGCCAGCAGCCCCCGGGTGAGCTCCTATAATTCACCCCTCCACTTT. V and J are TRBV7-2 and TRBJ1-6; D gene ambiguous. Between the trimmed V and J ends, which lost 5 bases and 0 bases, there was a span of 11 bases. The CDR3 spans 16 residues. CDR1 is SGHTA, CDR2 FQGNSA, per germline. The full variable domain, its missing parts supplied by reference TRBV7-2 and TRBJ1-6, is GAGVSQSPSNKVTEKGKDVELRCDPISGHTALYWYRQSLGQGLEFLIYFQGNSAPDKSGLPSDRFSAERTGGSVSTLTIQRTQQEDSAVYLCASSPRVSSYNSPLHFGNGTRLTVT.

The chain carries TRBV5-1 and TRBJ1-3; D uncertain. The germline CDR1 and CDR2 sequences are SGHRS and YFSETQ. The V and J ends lost 0 bases and 0 bases respectively, with 10 bases between them. This CDR3 has 16 amino acids. The DNA for the CDR3 is TGCGCCAGCAGCTTGGACGGGATGAGCTCTGGAAACACCATATATTTT. Its translation is CASSLDGMSSGNTIYF.

As regards this clone: Within the sample, other DNA sequences also encode this same CDR3. This sequence joins TRBV9 and TRBJ2-2, with 11 bases identical to TRBD1. V lost 4 bases and J lost 5; bases outside the gene matches: 4. CDR3 size: 15 residues. CDR1 is SGDLS, CDR2 YYNGEE, per germline. CDR3 amino acids: CASSPGTGGTGELFF. The CDR3, as DNA: TGTGCCAGCAGCCCCGGGACAGGGGGAACCGGGGAGCTGTTTTTT.

The genes are TRBV6-1 and TRBJ2-4, with D possibly being TRBD1 (6 bases). This CDR3 has 20 amino acids. The germline V gene encodes CDR1 MNHNS and CDR2 SASEGT. Trimming took off 4 bases at V and 0 bases at J, with 25 bases between the two ends. DNA for the CDR3: TGTGCCAGCAGTGCCAACCTAGGGGGAGAACGCAGGGTAGCCAAAAACATTCAGTACTTC. Translating gives CASSANLGGERRVAKNIQYF.

This clone was picked up one time. CDR3 in amino acids: CASATSATYEQYF. CDR3 sequence (DNA): TGTGCCAGCGCGACTAGCGCTACCTACGAGCAGTACTTC. The rearrangement links TRBV6-1 to TRBJ2-5; 8 bases align to TRBD2. The tail of the sequence fits TRBJ2-7 better, so the J call may be wrong. The CDR3 runs 13 residues. Per the germline V gene, CDR1 is MNHNS and CDR2 is SASEGT.

The gene calls are TRBV25-1 and TRBJ2-5; D is ambiguous. The DNA end is a closer match to TRBJ2-7, so the J assignment may be wrong. CDR1 MGHDK and CDR2 SYGVNS come from the germline V gene. The CDR3 totals 11 residues. The CDR3 loop reads CASSEGNEQYF. The CDR3 region has the DNA TGTGCCAGCAGTGAGGGGAACGAGCAGTACTTC.

V is TRBV10-3 and J is TRBJ2-3; TRBD1 agrees at 7 bases. V gave up 10 bases and J gave up 1 base; unmatched junction bases: 5. Germline V gives CDR1 ENHRY, CDR2 SYGVKD. This CDR3 is built from 13 residues. The DNA for the CDR3 is TGTGCCACCTCCGGGACAGGCACAGATACGCAGTATTTT. This encodes CATSGTGTDTQYF.

This chain joins TRBV2 and TRBJ2-5, with 8 bases identical to TRBD1. The V gene's germline CDR1 is SNHLY and CDR2 FYNNEI. The J segment lost 5 bases and the V segment lost 3 bases, leaving 5 bases of the junction unmatched. The CDR3 extends over 14 amino acids. The CDR3 region is CASSDWPGGETQYF. The DNA of the CDR3 is TGTGCCAGCAGTGATTGGCCAGGGGGCGAGACCCAGTACTTC.

The chain joins TRBV28 to TRBJ1-5; D is perhaps TRBD1 (5 bases). The length of the CDR3 is 13 residues. Germline lookup yields CDR1 MDHEN and CDR2 SYDVKM. Trimming stripped 2 bases from V and 6 bases from J, with 8 bases between. The CDR3 loop is CASSLMGPQPQHF. The DNA for the CDR3 is TGTGCCAGCAGTTTAATGGGGCCTCAGCCCCAGCATTTT.

The rearrangement uses TRBV5-1 and TRBJ1-1; no definite D call. The germline V gene encodes CDR1 SGHRS and CDR2 YFSETQ. V lost 2 bases, J lost 3 bases, and 14 bases lay in between. This CDR3 contains 15 residues. The CDR3 nucleotides read TGCGCCAGCAGCTTAACCCCCACCTGGGACACTGAAGCTTTCTTT. This gives the protein CASSLTPTWDTEAFF.

The V call is TRBV7-8, the J call TRBJ1-2; 7 bases are a match to TRBD1. After removal of 5 bases from V and 8 bases from J, the junction contained 14 bases not matched to a gene. This CDR3 is built from 15 residues. CDR1 SGHVS and CDR2 FQNEAQ come from the germline V gene. CDR3 residues: CASSPSTEGAWGYTF. CDR3 DNA: TGTGCCAGCAGCCCTTCTACCGAGGGGGCATGGGGCTACACCTTC.

This chain links TRBV5-1 with TRBJ2-7, with 8 bases identical to TRBD1. Germline CDR1 and CDR2: SGHRS and YFSETQ. V shed 2 bases and J 7 bases; nucleotides not matched to a gene: 5. The CDR3 totals 13 residues. The CDR3 protein is CASSFQGAEEQYF. Here the CDR3 DNA reads TGCGCCAGCAGCTTTCAGGGGGCGGAGGAGCAGTACTTC.

The V and J genes are TRBV6-1 and TRBJ2-5; D not certain. With 5 bases removed from V and 9 bases from J, the gap between germline ends came to 19 bases. Germline V lookup: CDR1 MNHNS, CDR2 SASEGT. The CDR3 sequence is 14 residues long. CDR3 residues: CASSQPTPPWSQYF. CDR3 DNA sequence: TGTGCCAGCAGTCAACCGACACCGCCGTGGTCCCAGTACTTC.

The CDR3 is CASDRDRSSGNTIYF. For the CDR3, the DNA is TGTGCCAGCGACAGGGACCGAAGCTCTGGAAACACCATATATTTT. The chain employs TRBV7-9 and TRBJ1-3, with 7 bases identical to TRBD1. With 8 bases clipped from V and 0 bases from J, the junction kept 7 bases outside the gene matches. Germline CDR1 and CDR2: SEHNR and FQNEAQ (reference sequence). CDR3 length equals 15 residues.

The chain uses TRBV5-1 and TRBJ2-2; 8 bases map to TRBD1. This CDR3 is 13 amino acids long. CDR1 SGHRS and CDR2 YFSETQ come from the germline V gene. The V and J ends lost 4 bases and 6 bases, in that order; junction bases with no gene match: 2. The CDR3 nucleotides read TGCGCCAGCAGCACACAGGGGGCCGGGGAGCTGTTTTTT. Translation: CASSTQGAGELFF.

The chain couples TRBV28 to TRBJ2-7; the D call may be TRBD1 or TRBD2 (6 bases each). This CDR3 has 16 residues. Germline CDR1 MDHEN, CDR2 SYDVKM. Trimming stripped 6 bases from V and 3 bases from J, with 21 bases between. In DNA form, the CDR3 reads TGTGCCAGCAGGACTTCGGGGGCAGGATTCCGCTACGAGCAGTACTTC. Protein sequence: CASRTSGAGFRYEQYF.

Concerning this clone: Other DNA sequences within the sample encode an identical CDR3. The V call is TRBV6-5, the J call TRBJ2-1; no definite D call. The CDR3 loop spans 12 amino acids. Germline CDR1 MNHEY, CDR2 SVGAGI. V lost 6 bases, J lost 6 bases, and 9 bases lay in between. The CDR3 reads CASSRAGNEQFF. CDR3 DNA: TGTGCCAGCAGCCGGGCCGGCAATGAGCAGTTCTTC.

The J gene is TRBJ1-5, the V gene TRBV10-3; 8 nucleotides line up with TRBD1. CDR1 is ENHRY and CDR2 is SYGVKD in the germline V gene. The CDR3 is made up of 15 amino acids. J lost 8 bases, V lost 2 bases, and 8 bases had no gene match. CDR3: CAISEAGGAGKPQHF. The CDR3 coding sequence is TGTGCCATCAGTGAGGCAGGGGGCGCGGGTAAGCCCCAGCATTTT.